This is a list of T cell receptor beta chains from one sample in a study of technical replicates of blood from a few donors. Data came from immunoSEQ multiplex PCR; TCRdb stores just in-frame clones and leaves some out. The sample records tens of thousands of clones, almost 98% being singletons. Sequenced sample: T cells isolated from PBMCs. The receptors originated from a human donor in good health. Both conserved end residues are part of each CDR3. D genes are given only for firm matches. Clone size is not always given. Where it is, it says once, few, many or a class for expanded clones.

clone_size: -; v_call: TRBV13; d_call: -; j_call: TRBJ2-7; cdr3_aa: CASSSTDSYEQYF; cdr3_nt: TGTGCCAGCAGCTCCACCGACAGCTACGAGCAGTACTTC
clone_size: -; v_call: TRBV28; d_call: -; j_call: TRBJ1-5; cdr3_aa: CASSFYRQGNDQPQHF; cdr3_nt: TGTGCCAGCAGCTTTTATAGGCAGGGGAACGATCAGCCCCAGCATTTT
clone_size: -; v_call: TRBV6-1; d_call: -; j_call: TRBJ1-1; cdr3_aa: CASGIENTEAFF; cdr3_nt: TGTGCGTCGGGTATCGAGAACACTGAAGCTTTCTTT
clone_size: -; v_call: TRBV5-1; d_call: -; j_call: TRBJ1-5; cdr3_aa: CASSLGELGQPQHF; cdr3_nt: TGCGCCAGCAGCTTGGGGGAGCTGGGGCAGCCCCAGCATTTT
clone_size: -; v_call: TRBV27; d_call: TRBD1; j_call: TRBJ1-4; cdr3_aa: CASTPTAGGVGEKLFF; cdr3_nt: TGTGCCAGCACCCCTACGGCAGGGGGCGTAGGGGAAAAACTGTTTTTT
clone_size: -; v_call: TRBV29-1; d_call: -; j_call: TRBJ2-5; cdr3_aa: CSHERGETQYF; cdr3_nt: TGCAGCCATGAAAGGGGGGAGACCCAGTACTTC
clone_size: -; v_call: TRBV20-1; d_call: -; j_call: TRBJ2-7; cdr3_aa: CSASVSYEQYF; cdr3_nt: TGCAGTGCTAGCGTGTCCTACGAGCAGTACTTC
clone_size: -; v_call: TRBV11-3; d_call: TRBD1; j_call: TRBJ2-1; cdr3_aa: CASSFLDRGEQFF; cdr3_nt: TGTGCCAGCAGCTTCCTGGACAGGGGTGAGCAGTTCTTC
clone_size: -; v_call: TRBV28; d_call: TRBD1; j_call: TRBJ1-5; cdr3_aa: CASRGQGINQPQHF; cdr3_nt: TGTGCCAGCAGGGGACAGGGGATCAATCAGCCCCAGCATTTT
clone_size: -; v_call: TRBV2; d_call: -; j_call: TRBJ1-2; cdr3_aa: CASRGRYGYTF; cdr3_nt: TGTGCCAGCAGGGGGCGGTATGGCTACACCTTC
clone_size: -; v_call: TRBV5-3; d_call: TRBD1; j_call: TRBJ2-7; cdr3_aa: CARSLKDRSHEQYF; cdr3_nt: TGTGCCAGAAGCTTGAAGGACAGGAGCCACGAGCAGTACTTC
clone_size: once; v_call: TRBV5-6; d_call: TRBD1; j_call: TRBJ1-2; cdr3_aa: CASSLDDREGGYTF; cdr3_nt: TGTGCCAGCAGCTTGGATGACAGGGAAGGTGGCTACACCTTC
clone_size: -; v_call: TRBV11-2; d_call: -; j_call: TRBJ2-7; cdr3_aa: CASSYPNLLYEQYF; cdr3_nt: TGTGCCAGCAGCTACCCCAATCTACTCTACGAGCAGTACTTC
clone_size: -; v_call: TRBV7-2; d_call: TRBD2; j_call: TRBJ2-3; cdr3_aa: CASSWRGSTDTQYF; cdr3_nt: TGTGCCAGCAGCTGGCGGGGGAGCACAGATACGCAGTATTTT
clone_size: -; v_call: TRBV30; d_call: -; j_call: TRBJ1-2; cdr3_aa: CAWTGGVGGYTF; cdr3_nt: TGTGCCTGGACGGGGGGAGTTGGTGGCTACACCTTC
clone_size: -; v_call: TRBV5-4; d_call: TRBD1; j_call: TRBJ2-7; cdr3_aa: CASSPGTATYEQYF; cdr3_nt: TGTGCCAGCAGCCCCGGGACAGCAACCTACGAGCAGTACTTC
clone_size: -; v_call: TRBV7-2; d_call: -; j_call: TRBJ2-3; cdr3_aa: CASSLAGRSSTDTQYF; cdr3_nt: TGTGCCAGCAGCTTAGCGGGCAGATCTAGCACAGATACGCAGTATTTT
clone_size: -; v_call: TRBV7-9; d_call: TRBD1; j_call: TRBJ2-1; cdr3_aa: CASLVRQGAGDEQFF; cdr3_nt: TGTGCCAGCCTCGTAAGACAGGGGGCAGGGGATGAGCAGTTCTTC
clone_size: -; v_call: TRBV28; d_call: -; j_call: TRBJ1-2; cdr3_aa: CASSSEGSGFNYGYTF; cdr3_nt: TGTGCCAGCAGTTCCGAGGGCAGTGGTTTTAACTATGGCTACACCTTC
clone_size: -; v_call: TRBV27; d_call: -; j_call: TRBJ2-1; cdr3_aa: CASSFASGFGYNEQFF; cdr3_nt: TGTGCCAGCAGTTTTGCGTCAGGGTTCGGCTACAATGAGCAGTTCTTC
clone_size: -; v_call: TRBV18; d_call: -; j_call: TRBJ1-4; cdr3_aa: CASSLGQINEKLFF; cdr3_nt: TGTGCCAGCTCTCTCGGACAGATTAATGAAAAACTGTTTTTT
clone_size: -; v_call: TRBV15; d_call: TRBD1; j_call: TRBJ1-4; cdr3_aa: CATSRVGQGNEKLFF; cdr3_nt: TGTGCCACCAGCAGAGTCGGACAGGGGAATGAAAAACTGTTTTTT
clone_size: -; v_call: TRBV7-9; d_call: -; j_call: TRBJ1-1; cdr3_aa: CASSLQGTNTEAFF; cdr3_nt: TGTGCCAGCAGCTTACAGGGCACGAACACTGAAGCTTTCTTT
clone_size: -; v_call: TRBV5-1; d_call: -; j_call: TRBJ1-3; cdr3_aa: CASSLEQGDEGNTIYF; cdr3_nt: TGCGCCAGCAGCTTGGAACAGGGCGATGAAGGAAACACCATATATTTT
clone_size: -; v_call: TRBV6-5; d_call: -; j_call: TRBJ2-1; cdr3_aa: CASSQGNEQFF; cdr3_nt: TGTGCCAGCAGTCAGGGTAATGAGCAGTTCTTC
clone_size: -; v_call: TRBV7-9; d_call: -; j_call: TRBJ1-2; cdr3_aa: CASSPTAGAGYGYTF; cdr3_nt: TGTGCCAGCAGCCCCACCGCCGGCGCGGGATATGGCTACACCTTC
clone_size: -; v_call: TRBV11-2; d_call: TRBD1; j_call: TRBJ2-7; cdr3_aa: CASDRVGYEQYF; cdr3_nt: TGTGCCAGCGACAGGGTTGGTTACGAGCAGTACTTC